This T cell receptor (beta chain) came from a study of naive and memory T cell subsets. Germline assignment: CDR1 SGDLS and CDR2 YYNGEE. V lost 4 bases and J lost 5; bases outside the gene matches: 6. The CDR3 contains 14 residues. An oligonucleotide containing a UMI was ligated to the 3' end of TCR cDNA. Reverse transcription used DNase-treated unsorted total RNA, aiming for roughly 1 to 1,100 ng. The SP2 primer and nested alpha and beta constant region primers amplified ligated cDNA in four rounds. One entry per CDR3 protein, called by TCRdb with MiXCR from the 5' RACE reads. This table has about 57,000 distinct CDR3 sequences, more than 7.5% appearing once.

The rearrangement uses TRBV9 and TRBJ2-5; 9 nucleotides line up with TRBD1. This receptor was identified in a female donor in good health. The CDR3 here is CASSPNTGGETQYF. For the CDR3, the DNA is TGTGCCAGCAGCCCAAACACAGGGGGCGAGACCCAGTACTTC.